This T cell receptor beta chain was sequenced during a study of OX40 agonist ivuxolimab in advanced cancers. Study in general: Those enrolled were about 82% male, with a mean age of 60 years and ages from roughly 20 to 90. General study findings and limits: Normalized T-cell clonal expansion was also low in some nonresponders.

The protocol was immunoSEQ multiplex PCR, while the TCRdb copy is restricted to in-frame clones and leaves out a portion. This table has 90,000 to 100,000 clones, 80% to 90% appearing once. Trimming removed 3 bases from V and 5 bases from J, with 17 bases in between. The CDR3 is made up of 16 amino acids. Germline loops: CDR1 MDHEN, CDR2 SYDVKM. Worth noting for this clone: What it binds is unknown.

The sequence was collected from an adult with an advanced solid tumor such as melanoma, head and neck, liver or kidney cancer. Sequencing used CD4+ or CD8+ T cells sorted from blood, obtained in a trial of the OX40 agonist ivuxolimab. This chain joins TRBV28 and TRBJ1-5, with unresolved D. The CDR3 DNA sequence: TGTGCCAGCAGTTTCTATGCGGGGTCCTATCATCAGCCCCAGCATTTT. Protein: CASSFYAGSYHQPQHF.